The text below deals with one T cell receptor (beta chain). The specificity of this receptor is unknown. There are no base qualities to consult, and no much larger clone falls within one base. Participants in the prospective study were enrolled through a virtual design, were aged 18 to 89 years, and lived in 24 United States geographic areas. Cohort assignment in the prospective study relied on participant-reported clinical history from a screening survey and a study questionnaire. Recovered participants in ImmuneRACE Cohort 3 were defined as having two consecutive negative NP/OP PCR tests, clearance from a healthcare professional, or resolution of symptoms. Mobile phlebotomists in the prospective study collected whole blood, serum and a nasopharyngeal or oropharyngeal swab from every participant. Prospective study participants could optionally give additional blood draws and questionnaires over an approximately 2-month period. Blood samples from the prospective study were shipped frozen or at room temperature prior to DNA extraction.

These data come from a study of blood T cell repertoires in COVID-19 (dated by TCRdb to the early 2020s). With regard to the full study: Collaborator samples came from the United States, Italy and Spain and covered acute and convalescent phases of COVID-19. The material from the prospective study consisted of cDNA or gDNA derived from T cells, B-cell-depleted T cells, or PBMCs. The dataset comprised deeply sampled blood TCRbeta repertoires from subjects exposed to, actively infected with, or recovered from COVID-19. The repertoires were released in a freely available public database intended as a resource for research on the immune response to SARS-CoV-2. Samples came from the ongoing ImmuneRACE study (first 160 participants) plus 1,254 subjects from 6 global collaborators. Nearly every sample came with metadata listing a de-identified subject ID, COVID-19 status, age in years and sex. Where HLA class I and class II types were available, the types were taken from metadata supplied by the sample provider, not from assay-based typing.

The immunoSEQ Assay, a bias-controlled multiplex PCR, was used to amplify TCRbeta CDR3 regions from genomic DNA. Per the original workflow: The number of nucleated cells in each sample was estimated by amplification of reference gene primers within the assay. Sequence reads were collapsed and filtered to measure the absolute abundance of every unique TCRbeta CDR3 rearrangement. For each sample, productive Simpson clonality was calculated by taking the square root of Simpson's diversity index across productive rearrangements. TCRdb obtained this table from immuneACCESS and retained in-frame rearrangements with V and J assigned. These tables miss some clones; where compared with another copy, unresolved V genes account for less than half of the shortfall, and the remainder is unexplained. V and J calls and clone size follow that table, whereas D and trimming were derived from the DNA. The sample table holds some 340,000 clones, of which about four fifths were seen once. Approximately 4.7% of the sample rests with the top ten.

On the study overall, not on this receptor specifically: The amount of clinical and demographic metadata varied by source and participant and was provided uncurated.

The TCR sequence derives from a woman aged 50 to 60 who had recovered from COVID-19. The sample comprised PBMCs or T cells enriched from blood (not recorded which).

The nucleotide sequence is TGTGCCAGCAGTTTAGGCCCAGTCTACGAGCAGTACTTC. Translated, it gives CASSLGPVYEQYF. The sequence joins TRBV12-3 or TRBV12-4 to TRBJ2-7; the D gene is not confidently resolved. A distance of 7 bases separates the germline ends of V and J, which lose 1 base and 3 bases respectively. The CDR3 holds 13 amino acids from the cysteine to the phenylalanine. Of the read, only the CDR3 DNA is kept; its 39 bases are in frame from base 1.